Included here is one TCR beta chain sequence, with context. Patients got ipilimumab 1 mg/kg beginning 14 to 28 days post-transplant. Patients received nivolumab 3 mg/kg at weeks 1, 4, 7, 10, then fortnightly to week 26. The data were obtained in a study of ipilimumab plus nivolumab after autologous stem cell transplantation. At the level of the study: Patients received a median of about 5 ipilimumab and roughly eight nivolumab doses.

Profiled with immunoSEQ multiplex PCR; TCRdb holds only in-frame clones, not every one. This sample has around 20,000 clones; about 80% occur once, and the top ten carry roughly 20%. The starting material was PBMCs, obtained in a trial of ipilimumab plus nivolumab as post-transplant consolidation. The clonotype comes from a male donor with diffuse large B-cell lymphoma.

CDR3 sequence reads: CASSLGTGKTNTIYF. The CDR3 nucleotides read TGTGCCAGCAGCTTAGGGACAGGAAAGACAAACACCATATATTTT. This chain joins TRBV13 and TRBJ1-3, with D possibly being TRBD1 (6 bases). CDR1 PRHDT and CDR2 FYEKMQ come from the germline V gene (reference sequence). V was shortened by 0 bases and J by 6 bases, with 12 bases between the two germline ends. The CDR3 contains 15 residues.